This T cell receptor beta chain was identified during a study of human T cells and chemical hapten exposure. In the study overall: The study traced per-sample TCR yield variation mainly to small differences in pooled library volumes.

From the RACE reads, TCRdb called clonotypes with MiXCR, one entry per CDR3 protein. The data show 85,000 to 100,000 distinct CDR3 sequences, roughly a quarter seen once. The V segment lost 6 bases and the J segment 2 bases; nucleotides outside the gene matches: 4. CDR3 length: 15 residues. Time point: patch test 3, about 24 weeks after DPC sensitization. Treatment here: therapeutic diphenylcyclopropenone sensitization with weekly scalp DPC. This clonotype was picked up a small number of times. The rearrangement links TRBV12-3 or TRBV12-4 to TRBJ2-1; 10 bases are shared with TRBD2. The receptor comes from a man aged 40-55 years with alopecia areata. Some clones in this sample may be carry-over from other donors' samples. Sequencing was performed on whole blood, taken in connection with sensitization to the hapten diphenylcyclopropenone (DPC). The CDR3 loop reads CASRSGLAPYNEQFF. CDR3 in DNA: TGTGCCAGCAGGTCGGGACTAGCGCCCTACAATGAGCAGTTCTTC.